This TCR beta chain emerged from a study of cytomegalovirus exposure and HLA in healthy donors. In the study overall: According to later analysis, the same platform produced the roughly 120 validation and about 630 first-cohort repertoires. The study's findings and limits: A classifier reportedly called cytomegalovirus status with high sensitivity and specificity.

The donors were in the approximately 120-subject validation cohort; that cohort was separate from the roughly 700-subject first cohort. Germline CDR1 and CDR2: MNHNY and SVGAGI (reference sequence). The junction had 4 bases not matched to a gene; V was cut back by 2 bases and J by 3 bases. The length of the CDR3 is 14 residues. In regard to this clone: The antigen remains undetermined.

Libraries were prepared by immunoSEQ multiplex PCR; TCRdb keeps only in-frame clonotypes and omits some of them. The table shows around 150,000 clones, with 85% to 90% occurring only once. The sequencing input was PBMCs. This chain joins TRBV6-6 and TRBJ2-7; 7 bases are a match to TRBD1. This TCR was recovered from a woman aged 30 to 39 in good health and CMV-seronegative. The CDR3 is CASSYAGTVYEQYF. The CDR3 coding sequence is TGTGCCAGCAGTTACGCAGGGACAGTCTACGAGCAGTACTTC.